This T cell receptor beta chain was sequenced during a study of blood T cell repertoires in COVID-19. The protocol was immunoSEQ multiplex PCR, while the TCRdb copy is restricted to in-frame clones and leaves out a portion. The profile shows approximately 50,000 clones, around 85% of them singletons. Between the trimmed V and J ends, which lost 0 bases and 1 base, there was a span of 14 bases. This CDR3 spans 17 amino acids. The germline V gene encodes CDR1 MNHNS and CDR2 SASEGT. This clone came up once. The gene calls are TRBV6-1 and TRBJ2-3; TRBD2 is a possible D gene (6 bases). This sequence originates from a man aged 60-69 years with acute or convalescent COVID-19. Sequencing used peripheral blood. CDR3 sequence: CASSEAISSGRTDTQYF. In DNA, the CDR3 is TGTGCCAGCAGTGAAGCAATCAGTAGCGGTCGCACAGATACGCAGTATTTT.